This T cell receptor beta chain was sequenced during a study of molecular identifiers for immune sequencing clone quantification. Trimming at V came to 3 bases and at J to 0 bases, leaving 0 bases not matched to a gene. The V gene's germline CDR1 is SGHDT and CDR2 YYEEEE. There are 15 residues in the CDR3. TCRdb re-derived calls from the PCR reads in MiXCR, one entry per CDR3 protein. This sample has approximately 320,000 distinct CDR3 sequences, with roughly a quarter found just once. This TCR derives from a human donor in good health. Some libraries in this study had Jurkat cell RNA spiked in. The chain combines TRBV5-6 with TRBJ1-1; 12 nucleotides line up with TRBD1. Sequenced: naive CD8+ T cells from blood, with Jurkat cell RNA spiked in. Subset of the sample: FACS-sorted CD8+CD4-CCR7+CD45RA+ naive T cells. Written as DNA, the CDR3 is TGTGCCAGCAGCTGGGACAGGGGGCTGAACACTGAAGCTTTCTTT. Residues: CASSWDRGLNTEAFF.